The rows below give T cell receptor beta chains drawn from one sample of a study of Ad26.COV2.S vaccination and SARS-CoV-2 variants. Using immunoSEQ multiplex PCR, the repertoire was profiled, and TCRdb retains in-frame clones only, with some absent. In the table there are some 390,000 clones, approximately 91% of which are singletons. Material: peripheral blood, obtained in a trial of Ad26.COV2.S vaccine versus placebo. These receptors were taken from a person aged 18-60 years who received the Ad26.COV2.S COVID-19 vaccine or a placebo. CDR3s include the opening cysteine and the closing phenylalanine or tryptophan. D genes are given only for firm matches. The size field is filled for only some rows; it gives once, few, many or a size class.

TRBD1 | TRBJ2-2 | . | TRBV7-6 | CASSFAGQGGWNTGELFF | TGTGCCAGCAGCTTCGCGGGACAGGGTGGTTGGAACACCGGGGAGCTGTTTTTT
TRBD2 | TRBJ2-1 | . | TRBV6-1 | CASSDGREALSYNEQFF | TGTGCCAGCAGTGATGGGCGGGAGGCCCTCTCCTACAATGAGCAGTTCTTC
TRBD1 | TRBJ2-3 | . | TRBV3-1/TRBV3-2 | CASSQDVSGGADTQYF | TGTGCCAGCAGCCAAGATGTTTCAGGGGGCGCAGATACGCAGTATTTT
. | TRBJ2-1 | . | TRBV11-2 | CASSLQRHNEQFF | TGTGCCAGCAGCTTACAGCGCCACAATGAGCAGTTCTTC
. | TRBJ2-1 | once | TRBV7-2 | CASSYPGGRSSYNEQFF | TGTGCCAGCAGCTATCCCGGGGGTCGGAGCTCCTACAATGAGCAGTTCTTC
. | TRBJ1-2 | . | TRBV23-1 | CASSQSGGGTTF | TGCGCCAGCAGTCAATCGGGGGGAGGTACAACCTTC
TRBD1 | TRBJ2-1 | . | TRBV5-1 | CASSLQGLSYNEQFF | TGCGCCAGCAGCCTACAGGGGCTCTCCTACAATGAGCAGTTCTTC
TRBD1 | TRBJ2-7 | . | TRBV9 | CASGDRPNEQYF | TGTGCCAGCGGGGACAGACCGAACGAGCAGTACTTC
. | TRBJ1-1 | . | TRBV9 | CASSVESRTEAFF | TGTGCCAGCAGCGTAGAGTCGCGGACTGAAGCTTTCTTT
TRBD1 | TRBJ2-7 | . | TRBV20-1 | CSASIDRVASEQYF | TGCAGTGCGAGTATCGACAGGGTAGCGTCCGAGCAGTACTTC
. | TRBJ1-2 | . | TRBV27 | CASSFSLFEANGYTF | TGTGCCAGCAGTTTCTCCCTGTTTGAAGCAAATGGCTACACCTTC
TRBD1 | TRBJ1-3 | . | TRBV5-1 | CASSPGQGVGNTIYF | TGCGCCAGCAGCCCGGGACAGGGGGTAGGAAACACCATATATTTT
. | TRBJ1-1 | . | TRBV11-3 | CASSLRVNTEAFF | TGTGCCAGCAGCTTAAGGGTGAACACTGAAGCTTTCTTT
TRBD1 | TRBJ1-2 | . | TRBV30 | CAWSVPFPGGGGYTF | TGTGCCTGGAGTGTACCTTTCCCAGGGGGAGGGGGCTACACCTTC
. | TRBJ1-2 | . | TRBV19 | CASQFGNYGYTF | TGTGCCAGTCAATTCGGAAACTATGGCTACACCTTC
TRBD2 | TRBJ2-3 | . | TRBV4-1 | CASSRGGLAGGETDTQYF | TGCGCCAGCAGCCGAGGAGGGCTAGCGGGGGGTGAGACAGATACGCAGTATTTT
TRBD1 | TRBJ2-7 | . | TRBV7-2 | CASSLWDRGVGEQYF | TGTGCCAGCAGCTTATGGGACAGGGGAGTTGGAGAGCAGTACTTC
. | TRBJ2-1 | . | TRBV10-3 | CAISESQGVGHEQFF | TGTGCCATCAGTGAGTCGCAGGGAGTGGGCCATGAGCAGTTCTTC
TRBD2 | TRBJ2-1 | . | TRBV4-3 | CASSQGFFGGEFFHNEQFF | TGCGCCAGCAGCCAGGGGTTTTTCGGGGGGGAGTTCTTCCACAATGAGCAGTTCTTC
TRBD1 | TRBJ1-5 | . | TRBV12-5 | CASGSGQGVNQPQHF | TGTGCTAGTGGTTCGGGACAGGGGGTGAATCAGCCCCAGCATTTT
. | TRBJ2-3 | . | TRBV27 | CASSPPPSRTDTQYF | TGTGCCAGCAGTCCCCCCCCAAGCCGCACAGATACGCAGTATTTT
TRBD2 | TRBJ2-3 | . | TRBV7-6 | CASSLYERGPTDTQYF | TGTGCCAGCAGCTTATACGAGCGGGGGCCCACAGATACGCAGTATTTT
. | TRBJ1-1 | . | TRBV5-5 | CASSLWLNTEAFF | TGTGCCAGCAGCTTATGGCTTAACACTGAAGCTTTCTTT
. | TRBJ2-5 | . | TRBV5-4 | CASSTTRGRETQYF | TGTGCCAGCAGCACGACCCGGGGTCGGGAGACCCAGTACTTC
. | TRBJ2-1 | . | TRBV7-9 | CASSLDGTVGNEQFF | TGTGCCAGCAGCTTAGATGGCACCGTGGGTAATGAGCAGTTCTTC
. | TRBJ1-4 | . | TRBV14 | CASSLRTVGTTNEKLFF | TGTGCCAGCAGCCTCCGGACAGTCGGTACAACTAATGAAAAACTGTTTTTT
TRBD1 | TRBJ2-5 | . | TRBV30 | CAWDRGPETQYF | TGTGCCTGGGACAGGGGGCCGGAGACCCAGTACTTC
. | TRBJ1-1 | . | TRBV7-9 | CASSLAEVRGAFF | TGTGCCAGCAGTCTGGCGGAAGTAAGGGGAGCTTTCTTT
. | TRBJ2-7 | . | TRBV18 | CASSLGNSLPYEQYF | TGTGCCAGCTCACTAGGAAACAGCCTCCCCTACGAGCAGTACTTC
TRBD1 | TRBJ2-7 | . | TRBV11-2 | CASSPTTGTGIEQYF | TGTGCCAGCAGCCCGACGACCGGGACAGGGATCGAGCAGTACTTC
. | TRBJ2-3 | . | TRBV5-4 | CASSLDPSTDTQYF | TGTGCCAGCAGCTTGGATCCTAGCACAGATACGCAGTATTTT
. | TRBJ2-1 | . | TRBV3-1/TRBV3-2 | CASSSQGNEQFF | TGTGCCAGCAGCTCTCAGGGTAATGAGCAGTTCTTC
TRBD1 | TRBJ2-1 | once | TRBV4-3 | CASSQRTGGSYNEQFF | TGCGCCAGCAGCCAAAGGACAGGGGGAAGTTACAATGAGCAGTTCTTC
. | TRBJ2-1 | . | TRBV2 | CASTTRSGSYNEQFF | TGTGCCAGCACCACGAGGAGCGGCTCCTACAATGAGCAGTTCTTC
. | TRBJ2-7 | . | TRBV4-3 | CASSPLITREQYF | TGCGCCAGCAGCCCCCTAATTACGCGCGAGCAGTACTTC
TRBD1 | TRBJ2-7 | . | TRBV5-4 | CASSFYTGGYEQYF | TGTGCCAGCAGCTTCTATACAGGGGGCTACGAGCAGTACTTC
. | TRBJ2-5 | . | TRBV14 | CASSQEFGDSGFIQETQYF | TGTGCCAGCAGCCAAGAGTTTGGGGACTCAGGCTTCATTCAAGAGACCCAGTACTTC
TRBD1 | TRBJ2-7 | . | TRBV5-5 | CASSLVPGGGEQYF | TGTGCCAGCAGCTTGGTTCCAGGGGGCGGCGAGCAGTACTTC
. | TRBJ1-2 | . | TRBV6-1 | CASSEMVGVNYGYTF | TGTGCCAGCAGTGAAATGGTGGGAGTTAACTATGGCTACACCTTC
TRBD2 | TRBJ2-2 | . | TRBV7-8 | CASLRSGANTGELFF | TGTGCCAGCCTAAGAAGCGGGGCGAACACCGGGGAGCTGTTTTTT
. | TRBJ1-1 | . | TRBV7-9 | CASSSLGTEAFF | TGTGCCAGCAGCTCCCTAGGGACTGAAGCTTTCTTT
. | TRBJ2-5 | . | TRBV11-2 | CASSLGPGAWETQYF | TGTGCCAGCAGCTTAGGTCCAGGGGCCTGGGAGACCCAGTACTTC
TRBD1 | TRBJ1-1 | . | TRBV5-4 | CASFGTGEAEAFF | TGTGCCAGCTTTGGGACAGGGGAGGCTGAAGCTTTCTTT
. | TRBJ2-5 | . | TRBV11-2 | CASRRLGGPPQETQYF | TGTGCCAGCAGACGACTCGGGGGGCCCCCCCAAGAGACCCAGTACTTC
. | TRBJ2-5 | . | TRBV25-1 | CASSGVKTPGGKDTQYF | TGTGCCAGCAGTGGAGTGAAAACGCCGGGGGGCAAGGATACCCAGTACTTC
TRBD2 | TRBJ2-6 | . | TRBV7-8 | CASSKVGRGPGANVLTF | TGTGCCAGCAGCAAAGTTGGGAGGGGTCCCGGGGCCAACGTCCTGACTTTC
TRBD1 | TRBJ2-1 | . | TRBV2 | CASSDTRQGVNEQFF | TGTGCCAGCAGTGATACGAGACAGGGTGTGAATGAGCAGTTCTTC
. | TRBJ1-5 | few | TRBV2 | CASSIERGNQPQHF | TGTGCCAGCAGTATCGAGAGGGGCAATCAGCCCCAGCATTTT
TRBD1 | TRBJ2-1 | . | TRBV13 | CASSSTGGNEQFF | TGTGCCAGCAGCTCGACAGGGGGCAATGAGCAGTTCTTC
TRBD1 | TRBJ1-3 | . | TRBV7-9 | CASSLQTGNGGNTIYF | TGTGCCAGCAGCTTACAGACAGGGAACGGCGGAAACACCATATATTTT
. | TRBJ2-3 | . | TRBV19 | CASSTALWDLPDTQYF | TGTGCCAGTAGTACGGCTCTCTGGGACTTGCCAGATACGCAGTATTTT
. | TRBJ2-1 | . | TRBV5-1 | CASSLEASAEQFF | TGCGCCAGCAGCTTGGAGGCTTCGGCTGAGCAGTTCTTC
TRBD2 | TRBJ2-7 | . | TRBV5-4 | CASSSGTRKSEQYF | TGTGCCAGCAGCTCAGGGACTAGGAAATCCGAGCAGTACTTC
TRBD2 | TRBJ2-3 | . | TRBV25-1 | CASSDTQGGTDTQYF | TGTGCCAGCAGTGACACCCAGGGAGGGACAGATACGCAGTATTTT
. | TRBJ2-3 | once | TRBV27 | CASRNLEGAQYF | TGTGCCAGCAGGAACCTAGAGGGGGCGCAGTATTTT
. | TRBJ1-4 | . | TRBV7-9 | CASSLTTGGGEKLFF | TGTGCCAGCAGCTTAACGACAGGCGGAGGTGAAAAACTGTTTTTT